This TCR beta chain derives from a study of identical twins. Study observations and caveats: Fewer insertions were carried by abundant cord blood beta clonotypes, but none was seen in memory repertoires.

cDNA carried unique molecular identifiers, and a universal primer site was added by template switching. TCRdb ran MiXCR on the 5' RACE reads and lists one entry per CDR3 protein. This table has under 400,000 distinct CDR3 sequences, 7% to 9.5% appearing once. This clonotype was recorded many times. Its antigen is as yet unknown. J was trimmed by 7 bases and V by 2 bases; bases with no gene match: 4. The germline CDR1 and CDR2 sequences are SGHVS and FQNEAQ. This CDR3 comprises 14 residues. This TCR was recovered from a woman between 45 and 65 years old in good health. Sequences were obtained from naive T cells sorted from blood. The chain links TRBV7-8 to TRBJ2-4; 8 bases fit TRBD2. In DNA form, the CDR3 reads TGTGCCAGCAGCTTAAAACGGACTAGCAACATTCAGTACTTC. The encoded protein is CASSLKRTSNIQYF.